This T cell receptor (beta chain) derives from a study of blood T cell repertoires in COVID-19. Across the study: Samples representing acute and convalescent COVID-19 were sourced from the United States, Italy and Spain. PBMCs, B-cell-depleted T cells, or T cells provided the cDNA or gDNA that made up the material.

Authors' analysis steps: Amplification with reference gene primers provided the estimates of nucleated cell counts. The protocol was immunoSEQ multiplex PCR, while the TCRdb copy is restricted to in-frame clones and leaves out a portion. The D gene and trimming were derived from the DNA, and the V and J assignments and clone size from that table. The sample consists of about 150,000 clones, around 83% of them appearing once. Germline V gene data show CDR1 as MNHEY and CDR2 as SMNVEV (reference sequence). V lost 3 bases and J lost 0, with 9 bases in between. CDR3 length: 15 residues. This receptor was obtained from a woman aged 60-75 years with COVID-19, enrolled during active disease. The chain has TRBV27 and TRBJ1-3; a weak D match, TRBD1 (5 bases). The sample comprised peripheral blood. The CDR3 DNA follows: TGTGCCAGCAGTTTGGGCGGGGGCTCTGGAAACACCATATATTTT. It specifies CASSLGGGSGNTIYF.